Sequencing of this TCR beta chain was carried out in a study of T cell changes during pregnancy in multiple sclerosis. The table came from immunoSEQ multiplex PCR; TCRdb's copy has only in-frame clones and leaves some out. This sample has about 67,000 clones; 91% occur once, and the top ten carry over 2%. The receptor was isolated from a female donor with multiple sclerosis, enrolled in a pregnancy study. The input for sequencing was peripheral blood, taken in the first trimester of pregnancy.

The CDR3: CAWSRTRDEKLFF. The CDR3 nucleotides are TGTGCCTGGAGTAGAACGAGGGATGAAAAACTGTTTTTT. V gene TRBV30 combines with J gene TRBJ1-4, with D hard to call. The CDR3 runs 13 residues. V was trimmed by 2 bases and J by 6 bases, leaving 10 bases between them. Germline loops: CDR1 GTSNPN, CDR2 SVGIG (reference sequence).